The 18 T cell receptor beta chains presented below share a single source sample, sequenced in a study of beta chain features in type 1 diabetes. Every isolated RNA sample was fully reverse transcribed, so sequencing captured expressed TCRB transcripts. This table comes from immunoSEQ multiplex PCR, and its TCRdb copy is limited to in-frame clones, with some not included. The sample contains 300,000 to 350,000 clones, 6.5% to 10% of which appear only once. The sequenced sample consisted of central memory CD4+ T cells from blood. The receptor source for this set is a woman under 30 in good health.

This clone appeared a few times. CDR3 residues: CASNRDRGQETQYF. In DNA, the CDR3 is TGTGCCAGCAACCGGGACAGGGGGCAAGAGACCCAGTACTTC. The chain carries TRBV5-4 and TRBJ2-5; 11 bases are shared with TRBD1. The trim removed 6 bases at V and 2 bases at J, leaving 3 bases unmatched. The CDR3 is 14 residues long. CDR1 is SGHNT, CDR2 YYREEE, per germline (reference sequence).

The rearrangement uses TRBV16 and TRBJ1-2; no clear D. The CDR3 extends over 14 amino acids. The V gene's germline CDR1 is KGHSY and CDR2 FQNENV. V shed 0 bases and J shed 4 bases, with 9 bases lying between them. This CDR3 reads CASSQSWGSYGYTF. The CDR3 bases are TGTGCCAGCAGCCAATCCTGGGGATCCTATGGCTACACCTTC.

This clone was counted only a few times. The chain employs TRBV7-2 and TRBJ2-5, with D possibly TRBD2 on 6 matching bases. The CDR3 loop spans 14 amino acids. CDR1 is SGHTA, CDR2 FQGNSA, per germline. Trimming shortened V by 5 bases and J by 1 base, and 11 bases separated the two germline ends. CDR3 residues: CASSPRGAQETQYF. In nucleotides, the CDR3 is TGTGCCAGCAGCCCCCGCGGGGCCCAAGAGACCCAGTACTTC. The full variable domain, rest sourced from reference TRBV7-2 and TRBJ2-5, is GAGVSQSPSNKVTEKGKDVELRCDPISGHTALYWYRQSLGQGLEFLIYFQGNSAPDKSGLPSDRFSAERTGGSVSTLTIQRTQQEDSAVYLCASSPRGAQETQYFGPGTRLLVL.

This clone was counted at least ten times. The J gene is TRBJ1-5, the V gene TRBV7-2; 7 nucleotides agree with TRBD1. Germline CDR1 reads SGHTA; CDR2 reads FQGNSA. V lost 5 bases, J lost 5 bases, and 12 bases stayed unmatched. The CDR3 length is 16 residues. CDR3 coding DNA: TGTGCCAGCAGCAGGGGGCGAACGAAGGGTTATCAGCCCCAGCATTTT. Translation: CASSRGRTKGYQPQHF.

This clone appeared a few times. This chain connects TRBV7-2 to TRBJ2-3; D may match TRBD1 or TRBD2 (5 bases each). Trimming cost V 5 bases and J 2 bases, with 17 bases left between them. Germline V gives CDR1 SGHTA, CDR2 FQGNSA. CDR3 length equals 16 residues. In nucleotides, the CDR3 is TGTGCCAGCAGCCACCTCGGGACCGCGCCCACAGATACGCAGTATTTT. The encoded protein is CASSHLGTAPTDTQYF.

This clone was counted between two and nine times. The rearrangement links TRBV10-3 to TRBJ1-1; D ambiguous. The germline V gene encodes CDR1 ENHRY and CDR2 SYGVKD. Trimming took 4 bases from V and 0 from J, leaving 24 bases between them. CDR3 size: 19 residues. The CDR3, as DNA: TGTGCCATCAGTGCATCAATTCTGGGCGTTGGGCATCTGAACACTGAAGCTTTCTTT. Protein: CAISASILGVGHLNTEAFF.

The chain has TRBV10-3 and TRBJ2-5, with 8 bases lining up with TRBD2. The germline V gene encodes CDR1 ENHRY and CDR2 SYGVKD. The CDR3 is made up of 17 amino acids. J lost 5 bases, V lost 2 bases, and 13 bases had no gene match. The CDR3 coding sequence is TGTGCCATCAGTGAGATCGGAGCGAGCGGGAGCTACGAGACCCAGTACTTC. Amino acid sequence: CAISEIGASGSYETQYF.

The rearrangement joins TRBV2 to TRBJ2-2; possible D gene TRBD2, 6 bases. The V gene lost 6 bases and the J gene lost 2 bases, with 19 bases spanning the gap. The CDR3 loop spans 17 amino acids. The germline CDR1 and CDR2 sequences are SNHLY and FYNNEI. CDR3 coding DNA: TGTGCCAGCAGGGAGGGCAGGTTCTATGAAAACACCGGGGAGCTGTTTTTT. Protein sequence: CASREGRFYENTGELFF.

This clone was detected only a few times. The V and J genes are TRBV18 and TRBJ1-4; unclear D gene. Germline-derived CDR1 and CDR2 are KGHSH and LQKENI. Trimming took off 4 bases at V and 0 bases at J, with 6 bases between the two ends. The CDR3 runs to 14 residues. The CDR3 loop reads CASSQVATNEKLFF. CDR3 DNA sequence: TGTGCCAGCTCACAAGTTGCAACTAATGAAAAACTGTTTTTT. The full variable domain, in which reference TRBV18 and TRBJ1-4 provide the parts outside the CDR3, is NAGVMQNPRHLVRRRGQEARLRCSPMKGHSHVYWYRQLPEEGLKFMVYLQKENIIDESGMPKERFSAEFPKEGPSILRIQQVVRGDSAAYFCASSQVATNEKLFFGSGTQLSVL.

This clone was counted between two and nine times. V and J are TRBV11-2 and TRBJ2-5, with 7 positions matching TRBD2. The junction had 2 bases not matched to a gene; V was cut back by 2 bases and J by 2 bases. The CDR3 has 14 amino acids. Germline V gene lookup returns CDR1 SGHAT and CDR2 FQNNGV. The CDR3: CASSLTGGQETQYF. DNA for the CDR3: TGTGCCAGCAGCTTAACGGGAGGACAAGAGACCCAGTACTTC. Complete variable domain (other parts from reference TRBV11-2 and TRBJ2-5): EAGVAQSPRYKIIEKRQSVAFWCNPISGHATLYWYQQILGQGPKLLIQFQNNGVVDDSQLPKDRFSAERLKGVDSTLKIQPAKLEDSAVYLCASSLTGGQETQYFGPGTRLLVL.

This clone was counted at least ten times. The chain couples TRBV27 to TRBJ1-4; D gene unclear. The V and J ends lost 0 bases and 5 bases respectively, with 10 bases between them. The germline CDR1 and CDR2 sequences are MNHEY and SMNVEV (reference sequence). The length of the CDR3 is 15 residues. The CDR3, as DNA: TGTGCCAGCAGTTTATCGTGGCGGGTGAATGAAAAACTGTTTTTT. It translates to CASSLSWRVNEKLFF.

This clone was seen a few times. V and J are TRBV10-3 and TRBJ2-7; 7 bases agree with TRBD1. J was trimmed by 1 base and V by 5 bases; bases with no gene match: 5. The CDR3 totals 14 residues. Germline-derived CDR1 and CDR2 are ENHRY and SYGVKD. Here the CDR3 DNA reads TGTGCCATCAGTACGACAGGGCCATCCTACGAGCAGTACTTC. Encoded protein: CAISTTGPSYEQYF.

V usage is TRBV29-1 and J usage is TRBJ2-5; TRBD1 matches 8 bases. The CDR3 totals 14 residues. Trimming cost V 4 bases and J 4 bases; bases outside gene matches: 8. The germline gives CDR1 SQVTM, CDR2 ANQGSEA. The CDR3 reads CSVVSQGAGETQYF. The CDR3 DNA reads as TGCAGCGTTGTAAGCCAGGGGGCTGGAGAGACCCAGTACTTC.

In its sample, this clone was seen a few times. The chain links TRBV15 to TRBJ2-5; D might be TRBD2 (6 bases). Trimming removed 1 base from V and 1 base from J, with 16 bases in between. The CDR3 contains 17 residues. Per the germline V gene, CDR1 is LNHNV and CDR2 is YYDKDF (reference sequence). The CDR3 region is CATSRGGTLGGQETQYF. Written as DNA, the CDR3 is TGTGCCACCAGCAGAGGAGGGACTCTGGGCGGCCAAGAGACCCAGTACTTC.

V is TRBV4-2 and J is TRBJ1-1; D gene unclear. Trimming took 1 base from V and 5 from J, leaving 5 bases between them. Germline V gene sequence: CDR1 LGHNA, CDR2 YNFKEQ. This CDR3 is built from 12 residues. CDR3 sequence reads: CASSQVATEAFF. The CDR3 DNA reads TGTGCCAGCAGCCAAGTGGCTACTGAAGCTTTCTTT.

This clone was seen many times. The chain links TRBV12-5 to TRBJ2-1; D unresolved. The CDR3 spans 11 residues. The V and J ends lost 6 bases and 4 bases respectively, with 4 bases between them. CDR1 LGHNT and CDR2 FRNRAP come from the germline V gene. As DNA, the CDR3 is TGTGCTAGTGGAAATTACAATGAGCAGTTCTTC. Its translation is CASGNYNEQFF.

Concerning this clone: The same CDR3 can be traced to other DNA sequences in this sample. V gene TRBV5-1 combines with J gene TRBJ1-4; tentatively, D is TRBD1 (5 bases). CDR3 length: 14 residues. The V end was cut by 0 bases, the J end by 4 bases, with 7 bases between. Germline assignment: CDR1 SGHRS and CDR2 YFSETQ. DNA for the CDR3: TGCGCCAGCAGCTTGGGACAGAATAATGAAAAACTGTTTTTT. Its translation is CASSLGQNNEKLFF.

This clone came up a few times. V usage is TRBV27 and J usage is TRBJ2-3; perhaps TRBD2 as D (6 bases). The V end was cut by 3 bases, the J end by 6 bases, with 10 bases between. Germline V gives CDR1 MNHEY, CDR2 SMNVEV (reference sequence). The CDR3 loop spans 13 amino acids. CDR3 sequence (DNA): TGTGCCAGCAGTTTGCAAGGAGGGGATACGCAGTATTTT. This gives the protein CASSLQGGDTQYF.